This TCR beta chain was obtained from a study of cytomegalovirus exposure and HLA in healthy donors (dated by TCRdb to 2016 to 2017). With respect to the entire study: In an earlier analysis of 587 of the donors, around 290 Gb of sequence data and roughly 100 million unique TCR beta sequences from 150 million to 200 million T cells were reported. An early release that covered about 600 HLA-typed donors contained approximately 300 gigabases of sequencing data and tens of millions of unique TCR sequences. The genetic ancestry cluster associated with self-reported Caucasian donors included over 65% of the roughly 360 genotyped donors. The aim of the study was to test whether cataloging public T cell receptors could identify signatures of past pathogen exposure. The study used immunosequencing to profile the T cell repertoires of several hundred subjects and linked those repertoires to cytomegalovirus serostatus. Along with the approximately 700-subject first cohort, a separate validation cohort of over a hundred different subjects was used. To predict cytomegalovirus infection status, the study brought together high-throughput TCR immunosequencing, statistical association of individual TCRs with disease status, and machine learning. To study patterns of TCR occurrence, a later analysis re-analyzed previously published TCR beta repertoires from 650 to 750 donors and added high-resolution HLA genotyping. The later analysis used no new phenotypic data to find candidate immune exposures, relying instead on TCR beta sequences and their occurrence across donors. An earlier analysis of approximately 500 of the donors applied high-throughput TCR beta sequencing to assess whether each TCR beta V gene segment acted as functional or pseudogenic. Donor age, sex, ethnicity and CMV serostatus were compiled together with the repertoire data. A later genetic analysis used genome-wide SNP genotypes for about 65% of the 666 donors, treating that subset as a discovery cohort. All discovery cohort repertoires had been generated on a single sequencing platform. HLA typing included class I and class II loci at four-digit resolution. Typing coverage varied by locus: roughly 620-640 donors for A, B, C, DRB1 and DQB1; roughly 500 for DQA1; around 570 for DPA1; roughly 450 for DPB1. Five DR-DQ haplotypes were treated as single units for association and clustering because of strong linkage in the cohort. Among a few hundred genotyped donors of the cohort, an average of about 240,000 unique TCR beta nucleotide sequences were sequenced per donor, around 20% of them non-productive. What the research found in general, with its limitations: An association between a missense DCLRE1C variant and V-gene and J-gene trimming of TCR beta chains was found in a later genetic analysis and replicated in an independent cohort. Some IMGT-functional V segments, including TRBV6-2 and TRBV6-3, could not be told apart with the 87-base-pair reads, so those segments were excluded. Presence/absence analyses assumed roughly uniform sequencing depth across donors, an assumption that may not hold. Correlated functional status among segregating V segments might be attributable to linkage disequilibrium, but an unknown experimental factor could not be ruled out. A further reported finding was that TCR beta sequences accurately predicted the HLA-A and HLA-B alleles for most subjects in the first cohort. A group of highly shared sequence variants was considered likely to be a technical artifact of the sequencing pipeline. A later analysis found that HLA-associated TCR beta chains were more clonally expanded and had lower generation probabilities than equally common non-associated chains. In both the original and validation cohorts, the classifier was reported to diagnose cytomegalovirus status with high specificity and sensitivity. Compared with the 666-donor mean, donors in an Asian-associated ancestry cluster had fewer N-insertions in productive TCRs, according to a later genetic analysis. An earlier analysis of some 590 of the donors showed that most TCR beta V segments appeared in productive rearrangements either about 87% or about 30% of the time, which broadly matched IMGT annotations. For the cohort, immune exposure information was limited to CMV serostatus. In a later analysis, several top co-occurrence clusters were reported to appear linked to parvovirus B19, influenza, CMV and Epstein-Barr virus. Specific HLA alleles were associated with 16,951 TCR beta sequences at a false discovery rate of 0.05 in a later analysis. While some public TCRs were present in many individuals, most TCR sequences turned up only very rarely across donors. In a later analysis, TCR association rates were found to vary across HLA loci, with the most associated TCRs seen for DRB1 alleles and the fewest for HLA-C alleles. The study gave a list of some 150 TCR beta chains associated with cytomegalovirus. A later analysis found that most CMV-associated TCR beta chains appeared HLA-restricted, with HLA associations seemingly driven largely by CMV exposure. The cohort was sequenced for TCR beta chains only, and without alpha or paired-chain data the features that could be detected were limited. According to the authors, the approach could potentially be generalized to other disease states and immunological phenotypes. Because HLA typing was unavailable for some donors at each locus, only the typed subset was used in association tests. When HLA alleles, especially DR and DQ, strongly co-occurred, TCR associations were difficult to assign to individual alleles. A few of the identified cytomegalovirus-associated TCR beta chains were confirmed in vitro to be specific for cytomegalovirus antigens. Fewer than 20 rarely observed V segments, including chromosome 9 orphons, were excluded from the earlier analysis of almost 600 of the donors because counts were too low.

Library method: the immunoSEQ multiplex PCR assay. A mixture of 60 forward primers for TCR Vbeta segments and 13 reverse primers for TCR Jbeta segments was used in the multiplex PCR. A multiplex PCR assay on genomic DNA amplified the CDR3 region of rearranged TCR beta genes. Amplified TCR beta libraries were sequenced as 87-base-pair reads on the Illumina HiSeq System. On the authors' methods: Across the roughly 700 repertoires, a later analysis counted tens of millions of unique TCR beta chains, roughly 11 million of which were shared by at least two donors. A nearest-neighbor algorithm error-corrected the raw reads and collapsed the reads into unique sequences, merging closely related sequences to remove PCR and sequencing errors. V, D and J gene segments were assigned by aligning CDR3 sequences to IMGT reference sequences. For a sequence to be retained, at least a six-nucleotide match to both a V gene segment and a J gene segment was required. Rearrangements were classified as productive when the CDR3 lacked stop codons and remained in frame with V and J, and all other rearrangements were classified as non-productive. CDR3 was defined according to IMGT convention as the region running from the second conserved V-encoded cysteine to the conserved J-encoded phenylalanine. Sequences without an unambiguous match to a single V gene segment were excluded from the earlier analysis of a few hundred of the donors. An earlier analysis of several hundred of the donors called V segments functional above 56.7% productive rearrangements and segregating when the between-donor standard deviation exceeded 5%. A statistical classification framework was built to diagnose cytomegalovirus status from the catalog of TCR beta chain sequences. V and J gene assignment, in a later analysis, came from comparing TCR nucleotide sequences with IMGT/GENE-DB human TR gene sequences. The TCRdist pipeline was used in a later analysis to assign CDR3 sequences and most-parsimonious VDJ recombination scenarios. A later analysis defined each TCR beta chain by its CDR3 amino acid sequence plus V-gene family, and excluded reads lacking a unique V-gene family. As a way to deal with suspected cross-contamination and a sequencing artifact, a later analysis dropped 450 to 700 nucleotide sequences that were highly shared and had low generation probability. In a later analysis, a clonal expansion index was calculated for each public chain from normalized within-repertoire ranks of inferred template counts. A later analysis computed generation probabilities with a VDJ recombination model fitted to out-of-frame rearrangements, and checked the results against IGoR. A later analysis scored TCR-TCR, TCR-HLA and TCR-CMV co-occurrence with hypergeometric tests, applying a repertoire-size bias correction to TCR pairs. A later analysis estimated false discovery rates by permuting HLA or CMV assignments 20 times. A later analysis grouped co-occurring TCRs with DBSCAN, adding TCRdist sequence similarity when clustering within HLA-allele-positive subsets. Repertoires with fewer than 30,000 or more than 120,000 public chains, plus five repertoires with anomalous nucleotide sharing, were excluded from co-occurrence clustering. TCRdb took over this immuneACCESS table, retaining in-frame rearrangements with V and J assigned. Such tables are incomplete; in checked studies, under half of the missing clones stem from an unresolved V gene, and the remainder is unexplained. D and trimming come from the DNA, and the V and J calls and clone size come from that table. The sample profile shows approximately 110,000 clones; just under 70% of them were found once. About 9% of the sample belongs to the ten largest clones.

The junction carries 14 bases between V and J, which are trimmed by 5 bases and 3 bases respectively. Looking up the germline V gene yields CDR1 SGHRS and CDR2 YFSETQ. The CDR3 contains 14 residues, cysteine and phenylalanine counted. Just CDR3 DNA is preserved here, 42 bases in frame from base 1. About this clone: No antigen is known for it. Per-base qualities were not stored, and no clone one base away is much larger.

In total, 666 healthy bone marrow donors made up the cohort. Cohort members were all nominally healthy when sampled, although unrecorded immune exposures were likely present. The donor tested CMV seropositive and was one of the 289 seropositive cohort members. Each donor provided a peripheral blood sample, and peripheral blood mononuclear cells were used for TCR beta sequencing. The Qiagen DNeasy Blood Extraction Kit was used to extract genomic DNA from the blood cell samples. The sample comprised PBMCs. The chain links TRBV5-1 with TRBJ1-2; the D region possibly corresponds to TRBD1 (5 bases align). This TCR derives from a man aged 25-45 years in good health and CMV-seropositive. The CDR3 loop reads CASSSVGEDYGYTF. The sequenced DNA is TGCGCCAGCAGTTCCGTAGGGGAGGACTATGGCTACACCTTC.